Below are 30 T cell receptor beta chains sequenced from a single sample in a study of blood T cell repertoires in COVID-19. The assay was immunoSEQ multiplex PCR, and TCRdb's table has in-frame clones only and misses some. The sample records fewer than 300,000 clones, approximately 85% being singletons. The sequenced sample was PBMCs or T cells enriched from blood (not recorded which). These receptors originate from a woman in her twenties or thirties who had recovered from COVID-19.

This chain links TRBV11-3 with TRBJ2-1; 11 bases agree with TRBD2. The CDR3 is made up of 20 amino acids. V shed 4 bases, J shed 0 bases, and the junction held 14 bases outside the gene matches. CDR1 SGHNT and CDR2 YENEEA come from the germline V gene. Here the CDR3 reads CASSSDLAGGPLSSYNEQFF. The CDR3 region has the DNA TGTGCCAGCAGCTCAGACCTAGCGGGGGGACCCTTGAGCTCCTACAATGAGCAGTTCTTC.

The V call is TRBV25-1, the J call TRBJ2-5, with 7 bases matching TRBD2. This CDR3 spans 16 amino acids. Germline values: CDR1 MGHDK, CDR2 SYGVNS. With V trimmed by 3 bases and J by 3 bases, 10 bases remained unmatched. CDR3 nucleotide sequence: TGTGCCAGCAGTGAGATGTGGGGGGGGAGAGAAGAGACCCAGTACTTC. This gives the protein CASSEMWGGREETQYF.

The chain uses TRBV13 and TRBJ1-1, with D tentatively TRBD1 (5 bases). V lost 5 bases and J 10 bases, leaving 20 bases between the germline ends. Germline loops: CDR1 PRHDT, CDR2 FYEKMQ (reference sequence). CDR3 length: 14 residues. CDR3 sequence reads: CASSAVQGPGGAFF. Written as DNA, the CDR3 is TGTGCCAGCAGCGCCGTGCAGGGCCCCGGTGGAGCTTTCTTT.

The chain joins TRBV12-3 or TRBV12-4 to TRBJ1-2; TRBD1 matches at 7 bases. Trimming at V came to 7 bases and at J to 3 bases, leaving 5 bases not matched to a gene. This CDR3 has 13 residues. The CDR3 reads CASTSQGYYGYTF. In DNA form, the CDR3 reads TGTGCCAGCACCTCACAGGGGTACTATGGCTACACCTTC.

The chain has TRBV3-1 (or the pseudogene TRBV3-2) and TRBJ2-5, with 10 bases aligning to TRBD1. Germline loops: CDR1 LGHDT, CDR2 YNNKEL (reference sequence). Trimming removed 1 base from V and 3 bases from J; junction bases left unmatched: 5. The CDR3 has 16 residues. The CDR3 DNA is TGTGCCAGCAGCCAAGTAACCGGGACAGGGGAAGAGACCCAGTACTTC. It specifies CASSQVTGTGEETQYF.

The chain recombines TRBV28 with TRBJ1-2; D is perhaps TRBD1 (5 bases). V lost 5 bases to trimming and J lost 2 bases, with 21 bases between them. The CDR3 length is 17 residues. CDR1 MDHEN and CDR2 SYDVKM come from the germline V gene. CDR3 amino acids: CASSTGTERNLNYGYTF. The CDR3 DNA sequence: TGTGCCAGCAGTACAGGTACGGAAAGAAACCTAAACTATGGCTACACCTTC.

Concerning this clone itself: Different DNA sequences within this sample yield the same CDR3. The chain employs TRBV5-1 and TRBJ1-3; unclear D gene. The CDR3 consists of 14 residues. The V end was cut by 0 bases, the J end by 0 bases, with 4 bases between. Germline V gene sequence: CDR1 SGHRS, CDR2 YFSETQ. The CDR3 sequence is CASSLDSSGNTIYF. The CDR3 DNA follows: TGCGCCAGCAGCTTGGATAGCTCTGGAAACACCATATATTTT.

The chain joins TRBV7-9 to TRBJ1-2; 7 bases are a match to TRBD1. Losses at the gene ends were 2 bases for V and 8 bases for J; bases not matched to a gene: 8. This CDR3 has 14 residues. CDR1 SEHNR and CDR2 FQNEAQ come from the germline V gene (reference sequence). The CDR3 DNA reads as TGTGCCAGCAGCTTACAGGGGGTTGGTGAGGGCTACACCTTC. Translated, it gives CASSLQGVGEGYTF.

This clone was observed a single time. This chain uses TRBV19 with TRBJ1-5; 7 positions agree with TRBD1. The V gene's germline CDR1 is LNHDA and CDR2 SQIVND (reference sequence). V shed 6 bases, J shed 6 bases, and the junction held 11 bases outside the gene matches. The CDR3 has 15 amino acids. The DNA for the CDR3 is TGTGCCAGTAGAAGTATCGACAGGGAGGTTCAGCCCCAGCATTTT. Amino acids: CASRSIDREVQPQHF.

The chain has TRBV27 and TRBJ2-2; tentatively, D is TRBD1 (5 bases). CDR3 length equals 13 residues. Germline lookup yields CDR1 MNHEY and CDR2 SMNVEV (reference sequence). The V gene lost 9 bases and the J gene lost 2 bases, with 10 bases spanning the gap. The chain's CDR3 is CASRGHNTGELFF. The CDR3, as DNA: TGTGCCAGTAGGGGTCATAACACCGGGGAGCTGTTTTTT.

The J gene is TRBJ1-1, the V gene TRBV30; the D gene is possibly TRBD1 (5 bases). Per the germline V gene, CDR1 is GTSNPN and CDR2 is SVGIG (reference sequence). This CDR3 is built from 12 residues. V lost 3 bases, J lost 4 bases, and 9 bases lay in between. The CDR3 nucleotides read TGTGCCTGGAGGGAGGGGTTCACTGAAGCTTTCTTT. Protein product: CAWREGFTEAFF.

This clone is a singleton in its sample. The CDR3 loop reads CASSQLSGGDTQYF. CDR3 sequence (DNA): TGTGCCAGCAGCCAGCTAAGCGGGGGAGATACGCAGTATTTT. V gene TRBV11-1 combines with J gene TRBJ2-3; 8 nucleotides agree with TRBD2. Germline V CDR1 and CDR2: SGHAT, FQDESV (reference sequence). The CDR3 length is 14 residues. Trimming cost V 5 bases and J 5 bases; bases outside gene matches: 6.

V is TRBV5-1 and J is TRBJ1-6, with D maybe TRBD1 (5 bases). The CDR3 is 13 residues long. Germline CDR1 is SGHRS and CDR2 is YFSETQ. V was clipped by 4 bases and J by 16 bases, with 18 bases between them. The DNA of the CDR3 is TGCGCCAGCAGCCCTGACAGCACAGCATCTCTCCACTTT. Its translation is CASSPDSTASLHF. Full variable domain (outside the CDR3, taken from reference TRBV5-1 and TRBJ1-6): KAGVTQTPRYLIKTRGQQVTLSCSPISGHRSVSWYQQTPGQGLQFLFEYFSETQRNKGNFPGRFSGRQFSNSRSEMNVSTLELGDSALYLCASSPDSTASLHFGNGTRLTVT.

V gene TRBV14 combines with J gene TRBJ2-7, with 8 positions matching TRBD2. The V segment lost 4 bases and the J segment 6 bases; nucleotides outside the gene matches: 8. Germline CDR1 reads SGHDN; CDR2 reads FVKESK. CDR3 length equals 14 residues. The CDR3 DNA is TGTGCCAGCAGCCCCGGGGGGGGTACCTTCGAGCAGTACTTC. Amino acid sequence: CASSPGGGTFEQYF.

The chain links TRBV3-1 (or the pseudogene TRBV3-2) to TRBJ1-1, with no clear D. V was clipped by 1 base and J by 5 bases, with 11 bases between them. The CDR3 is 14 amino acids. Germline V lookup: CDR1 LGHDT, CDR2 YNNKEL (reference sequence). CDR3 in DNA: TGTGCCAGCAGCCAAGTTTCCCCGTTGACTGAAGCTTTCTTT. This codes for CASSQVSPLTEAFF.

This clone was observed a few times. The chain carries TRBV28 and TRBJ1-6, with D perhaps matching TRBD1 (6 bases). Looked up from germline, CDR1 is MDHEN and CDR2 is SYDVKM. V was clipped by 6 bases and J by 10 bases, with 19 bases between them. The CDR3 runs 15 residues. The CDR3 DNA is TGTGCCAGCAGAGAAGAGGACAGATTAGAGTCACCCCTCCACTTT. Translating gives CASREEDRLESPLHF.

The chain carries TRBV19 and TRBJ2-2; a possible D gene is TRBD1 (5 bases). V was trimmed by 6 bases and J by 0 bases, leaving 14 bases between them. Germline lookup yields CDR1 LNHDA and CDR2 SQIVND (reference sequence). The CDR3 is 16 residues long. The CDR3 loop reads CASRVRGPANTGELFF. Here the CDR3 DNA reads TGTGCCAGTAGAGTTAGGGGTCCCGCGAACACCGGGGAGCTGTTTTTT.

Only a few counts were recorded for this clone. This same CDR3 is encoded by further DNA sequences in the sample. The J gene is TRBJ2-7, the V gene TRBV5-6; the match to TRBD2 covers 8 bases. The CDR3 totals 15 residues. Germline assignment: CDR1 SGHDT and CDR2 YYEEEE. The V gene end was trimmed by 0 bases and the J gene end by 2 bases; junction bases not matched to a gene: 4. Written as DNA, the CDR3 is TGTGCCAGCAGCTTGGCCGGGGGGGCCGCCTACGAGCAGTACTTC. Encoded protein: CASSLAGGAAYEQYF.

V and J are TRBV3-1 (or the pseudogene TRBV3-2) and TRBJ2-1; 15 bases align to TRBD2. CDR1 is LGHDT, CDR2 YNNKEL, per germline (reference sequence). The CDR3 totals 17 residues. The V and J ends lost 2 bases and 8 bases, in that order; junction bases with no gene match: 7. The CDR3 DNA follows: TGTGCCAGCAGCCAACCCCGGACTAGCGGGAGGGTAGATGAGCAGTTCTTC. Its translation: CASSQPRTSGRVDEQFF.

The chain couples TRBV14 to TRBJ2-3; D unclear. There are 16 residues in the CDR3. The V end was cut by 2 bases, the J end by 2 bases, with 14 bases between. In germline, CDR1 is SGHDN, CDR2 FVKESK. CDR3 coding DNA: TGTGCCAGCAGCCAATCGCCAGGCATCGTCACAGATACGCAGTATTTT. Translating it yields CASSQSPGIVTDTQYF.

The chain couples TRBV6-5 to TRBJ2-3, with D perhaps TRBD2 (6 bases). V lost 8 bases and J 2 bases, leaving 14 bases between the germline ends. This CDR3 region has 14 residues. The germline CDR1 and CDR2 sequences are MNHEY and SVGAGI. The CDR3: CASGSRTNTDTQYF. CDR3 coding DNA: TGTGCCAGCGGGTCAAGGACTAACACAGATACGCAGTATTTT.

This clone has just a few counts. The chain is built from TRBV15 and TRBJ1-4, with D hard to call. The CDR3 runs 17 residues. V was pared by 1 base and J by 0 bases, with 12 bases between. CDR1 and CDR2 (germline): LNHNV, YYDKDF (reference sequence). The CDR3 region has the DNA TGTGCCACCAGCAGAGCACCGGGATCCACAACTAATGAAAAACTGTTTTTT. It translates to CATSRAPGSTTNEKLFF.

This clone was detected only once. The chain carries TRBV30 and TRBJ1-2, with no clear D. The length of the CDR3 is 12 residues. Germline V gene data show CDR1 as GTSNPN and CDR2 as SVGIG (reference sequence). Trimming removed 4 bases from V and 1 base from J, with 7 bases in between. CDR3 nucleotides: TGTGCCTGGACCACAGATAACTATGGCTACACCTTC. It specifies CAWTTDNYGYTF.

The chain has TRBV3-1 (or the pseudogene TRBV3-2) and TRBJ2-7; D ambiguous. Per germline, CDR1 LGHDT and CDR2 YNNKEL (reference sequence). This CDR3 is built from 12 residues. Trimming removed 2 bases from V and 2 bases from J, with 4 bases in between. The chain's CDR3 is CASSQLTYEQYF. CDR3 coding DNA: TGTGCCAGCAGCCAACTTACCTACGAGCAGTACTTC.

The J gene is TRBJ2-5, the V gene TRBV7-9, with no clear D. This CDR3 comprises 12 residues. The germline CDR1 and CDR2 sequences are SEHNR and FQNEAQ (reference sequence). V lost 3 bases and J lost 9, with 11 bases in between. CDR3 sequence reads: CASSFPKRAQYF. The CDR3 bases are TGTGCCAGCAGCTTTCCCAAGAGAGCCCAGTACTTC. The whole variable domain, filled in from reference TRBV7-9 and TRBJ2-5, reads DTGVSQNPRHKITKRGQNVTFRCDPISEHNRLYWYRQTLGQGPEFLTYFQNEAQLEKSRLLSDRFSAERPKGSFSTLEIQRTEQGDSAMYLCASSFPKRAQYFGPGTRLLVL.

This chain links TRBV9 with TRBJ1-1; possible D gene TRBD1, 5 bases. Germline CDR1 and CDR2: SGDLS and YYNGEE. V was shortened by 0 bases and J by 2 bases, with 8 bases between the two germline ends. The CDR3 sequence is 14 residues long. CDR3 nucleotide sequence: TGTGCCAGCAGCGTAGGACAGACAAACACTGAAGCTTTCTTT. It codes for CASSVGQTNTEAFF.

This clone occurred once. The CDR3 is CAIGTANYGYTF. The DNA for the CDR3 is TGTGCCATCGGTACGGCTAACTATGGCTACACCTTC. The chain joins TRBV10-3 to TRBJ1-2; D gene uncertain. CDR3 size: 12 residues. Germline V lookup: CDR1 ENHRY, CDR2 SYGVKD. Deletions cut 8 bases from V and 0 bases from J, with 7 bases between.

The rearrangement links TRBV28 to TRBJ1-1; weak D call: TRBD1 (5 bases). Germline CDR1 and CDR2: MDHEN and SYDVKM. Deletions cut 7 bases from V and 5 bases from J, with 17 bases between. The CDR3 loop spans 14 amino acids. CDR3 in amino acids: CASTVSGGGTEAFF. CDR3 sequence (DNA): TGTGCCAGCACCGTTAGCGGTGGGGGAACTGAAGCTTTCTTT.

The chain employs TRBV7-9 and TRBJ1-6; D ambiguous. This CDR3 has 14 amino acids. The V end lost 3 bases, the J end lost 4 bases, and 7 bases lay between the germline ends. Germline values: CDR1 SEHNR, CDR2 FQNEAQ (reference sequence). This chain's CDR3 is CASSFIQYNSPLHF. CDR3 in DNA: TGTGCCAGCAGCTTTATCCAGTATAATTCACCCCTCCACTTT.

The gene calls are TRBV30 and TRBJ2-5; the D gene is possibly TRBD1 (6 bases). Germline assignment: CDR1 GTSNPN and CDR2 SVGIG (reference sequence). The CDR3 is made up of 12 amino acids. V was cut by 0 bases and J by 7 bases, with 9 bases left in between. The CDR3 DNA reads TGTGCCTGGAGTGTACAGGGAACGACCCAGTACTTC. Translation: CAWSVQGTTQYF.